This TCR beta chain was recovered during a study of vaccination and CD4 T cells after COVID-19. Comments on this clonotype: Its antigen is unknown.

Sample treatment: approximately nine-day PBMC culture with coronavirus spike peptide pools or control peptides (ViraFEST assay). ViraFEST used peptide pools to expand antigen-specific T cells and subsequently sequenced their TCRs. PCR-confirmed positives ranged from March to December 2020, preceding US Alpha, Beta and Delta variants. The junction had 11 bases not matched to a gene; V was cut back by 5 bases and J by 5 bases. CDR3 length equals 15 residues. Germline CDR1 SGHTA, CDR2 FQGTGA. Oncomine TCR Beta short-read sequencing was applied to DNA from cultured CD4+ T cells. MiXCR, run by TCRdb on the PCR reads, gives a single entry per CDR3 protein. The table lists roughly 9,500 distinct CDR3 sequences, roughly three fifths of them singletons.

Sequences were obtained from CD4+ T cells from blood, cultured in vitro. The rearrangement links TRBV7-3 to TRBJ2-5; 7 nucleotides line up with TRBD1. The sequence came from a human donor who had recovered from COVID-19. The CDR3 sequence is CASSRTGGKWETQYF. CDR3 in DNA: TGTGCCAGCAGCAGGACAGGTGGGAAATGGGAGACCCAGTACTTC.